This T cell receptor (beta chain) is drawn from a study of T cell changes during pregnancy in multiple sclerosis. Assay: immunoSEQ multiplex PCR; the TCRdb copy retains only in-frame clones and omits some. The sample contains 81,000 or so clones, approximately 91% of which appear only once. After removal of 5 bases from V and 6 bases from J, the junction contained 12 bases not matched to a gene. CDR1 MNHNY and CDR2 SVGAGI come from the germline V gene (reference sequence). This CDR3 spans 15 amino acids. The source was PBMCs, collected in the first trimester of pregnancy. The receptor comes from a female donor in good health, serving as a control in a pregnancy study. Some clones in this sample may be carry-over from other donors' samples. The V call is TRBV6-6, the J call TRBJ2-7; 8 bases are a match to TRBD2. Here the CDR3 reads CASSRSGSQVSEQYF. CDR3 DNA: TGTGCCAGCAGTCGCAGCGGGAGTCAAGTTAGCGAGCAGTACTTC.